These 9 T cell receptor beta chains were all obtained from the same sample, sequenced in a study of graft-versus-host responses after intestinal transplantation. Produced via immunoSEQ multiplex PCR; TCRdb's table is partial and in-frame only. The sample lists some 31,000 clones, roughly 85% seen once, with approximately 10% in the top ten. The material sequenced was PBMCs, taken approximately 460 days after intestinal transplantation. These receptors were obtained from a human patient who received an intestinal transplant, so some T cells may come from the graft donor.

The chain joins TRBV6-5 to TRBJ1-1; D is perhaps TRBD1 (5 bases). V shed 5 bases and J shed 4 bases, with 14 bases lying between them. This CDR3 is 14 amino acids long. CDR1 is MNHEY, CDR2 SVGAGI, per germline. CDR3 loop: CASSSRDGPTEAFF. In DNA, the CDR3 is TGTGCCAGCAGTAGCAGGGACGGACCCACTGAAGCTTTCTTT.

This rearrangement joins TRBV5-1 to TRBJ2-1; 13 nucleotides align to TRBD2. Germline CDR1 SGHRS, CDR2 YFSETQ. The CDR3 has 16 amino acids. The V segment lost 3 bases and the J segment 2 bases; nucleotides outside the gene matches: 2. In nucleotides, the CDR3 is TGCGCCAGCAGCTCACTAGCGGGAGGGGCCTACAATGAGCAGTTCTTC. As protein: CASSSLAGGAYNEQFF.

This chain links TRBV6-6 with TRBJ2-1, with 7 nucleotides matching TRBD2. This CDR3 region has 15 residues. After removal of 2 bases from V and 9 bases from J, the junction contained 10 bases not matched to a gene. The germline V gene has CDR1 MNHNY and CDR2 SVGAGI (reference sequence). CDR3 DNA sequence: TGTGCCAGCAGTTACGGACTAGTAGCCCCCAGTGAGCAGTTCTTC. It codes for CASSYGLVAPSEQFF.

The rearrangement links TRBV7-2 to TRBJ2-3; 9 nucleotides agree with TRBD1. V lost 5 bases and J lost 6; bases outside the gene matches: 6. CDR1 is SGHTA and CDR2 is FQGNSA in the germline V gene. The CDR3 has 14 amino acids. The CDR3 loop reads CASSHKQGADTQYF. CDR3 in DNA: TGTGCCAGCAGCCACAAACAGGGGGCGGATACGCAGTATTTT. Filled out from reference TRBV7-2 and TRBJ2-3, the complete variable domain reads GAGVSQSPSNKVTEKGKDVELRCDPISGHTALYWYRQSLGQGLEFLIYFQGNSAPDKSGLPSDRFSAERTGGSVSTLTIQRTQQEDSAVYLCASSHKQGADTQYFGPGTRLTVL.

The CDR3 protein is CASSHDAGAEALAKNIQYF. For the CDR3, the DNA is TGCGCCAGCAGCCATGATGCAGGGGCGGAAGCCCTAGCCAAAAACATTCAGTACTTC. The chain combines TRBV4-1 with TRBJ2-4, with D perhaps TRBD1 (6 bases). The V end was cut by 3 bases, the J end by 0 bases, with 21 bases between. CDR3 size: 19 residues. Looked up from germline, CDR1 is MGHRA and CDR2 is YSYEKL.

The table lists this clone with a few counts. This sequence joins TRBV5-8 and TRBJ2-2; D uncertain. The CDR3 consists of 13 residues. From germline, CDR1 is SGHTS and CDR2 YDEGEE. Deletions cut 4 bases from V and 1 base from J, with 5 bases between. The DNA of the CDR3 is TGTGCCAGCAGCCCCGTGAACACCGGGGAGCTGTTTTTT. Protein: CASSPVNTGELFF. Full variable domain (rest looked up from reference TRBV5-8 and TRBJ2-2): EAGVTQSPTHLIKTRGQQATLRCSPISGHTSVYWYQQALGLGLQFLLWYDEGEERNRGNFPPRFSGRQFPNYSSELNVNALELEDSALYLCASSPVNTGELFFGEGSRLTVL.

The gene calls are TRBV6-5 and TRBJ2-4; weak D call: TRBD1 (7 bases). Trimming took 8 bases from V and 0 from J, leaving 14 bases between them. In germline, CDR1 is MNHEY, CDR2 SVGAGI. The CDR3 has 15 amino acids. CDR3 nucleotide sequence: TGTGCCAGCTCCAGGGGGGACCTAGCCAAAAACATTCAGTACTTC. Translating it yields CASSRGDLAKNIQYF.

This chain connects TRBV14 to TRBJ2-1; D is unresolved. CDR1 and CDR2 from the germline V gene are SGHDN and FVKESK. This CDR3 is built from 12 residues. Trimming pared 4 bases from V and 4 bases from J, leaving 5 bases between. The CDR3 spells CASSPGYNEQFF. CDR3 DNA: TGTGCCAGCAGCCCCGGATACAATGAGCAGTTCTTC.

The genes are TRBV28 and TRBJ2-7; the D is unclear. The CDR3 is made up of 11 amino acids. Looked up from germline, CDR1 is MDHEN and CDR2 is SYDVKM. Trimming removed 2 bases from V and 2 bases from J, with 1 base in between. In DNA form, the CDR3 reads TGTGCCAGCAGTTTAGCCTACGAGCAGTACTTC. Translating it yields CASSLAYEQYF.